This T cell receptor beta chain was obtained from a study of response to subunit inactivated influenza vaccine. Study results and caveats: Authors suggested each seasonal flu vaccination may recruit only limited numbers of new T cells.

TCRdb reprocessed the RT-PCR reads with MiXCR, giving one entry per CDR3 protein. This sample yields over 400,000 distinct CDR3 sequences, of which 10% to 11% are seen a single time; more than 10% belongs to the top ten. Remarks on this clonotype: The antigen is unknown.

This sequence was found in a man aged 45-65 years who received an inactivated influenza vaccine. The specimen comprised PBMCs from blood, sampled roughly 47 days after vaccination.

CDR3 DNA sequence: TGTGCCAGCAGCCAAAGGCAAGAGGGTGGCTACACCTTC. This codes for CASSQRQEGGYTF. V gene TRBV4-2 combines with J gene TRBJ1-2; D unclear. V dropped 2 bases and J dropped 7 bases, with 11 bases sitting between them. The CDR3 extends over 13 amino acids. Germline assignment: CDR1 LGHNA and CDR2 YNFKEQ.